The present entry profiles one TCR beta chain with its context. This CDR3 contains 18 residues. Only CD45RO-negative cells positively selected for CCR7 counted as naive CD8 cells, so terminally differentiated effector memory CD45RA+ cells were excluded. The healthy adult donors were HIV-negative and reported no recent acute infections or vaccinations. These data come from a study of shared clonotypes between healthy human individuals. Study-level information: Each donor had three CD4 naive, three CD4 memory, two CD8 naive and one CD8 memory plate.

The repertoire was sequenced with immunoSEQ multiplex PCR; TCRdb's copy has only in-frame clones and lacks some. The sample holds under 1 million clones, roughly 96% seen once. The rearrangement joins TRBV21-1 to TRBJ1-5; the D call of TRBD1 is as the table states it, not checked on the DNA. TRBV21-1 represents a pseudogene. The receptor's source is a man younger than 40 in good health. Sequenced sample: naive CD8+ T cells sorted from blood. The CDR3 nucleotides read TGTGCCAGCAGCTTCCGAAGTACAGGGGTAATTATGGATCAGCCCCAGCATTTT. Amino acid sequence: CASSFRSTGVIMDQPQHF.